One sample yielded the 27 T cell receptor beta chains listed below, sequenced in a study of blood T cell repertoires in COVID-19. Clones were read by immunoSEQ multiplex PCR, and TCRdb kept only the in-frame ones, dropping some. Found here are 250,000 to 350,000 clones, approximately 80% of them singletons; the top ten hold around 3.9%. The specimen was peripheral blood. The receptors shown here come from a woman aged 45 to 65 with active or convalescent COVID-19.

This clone has only one observation. The chain has TRBV5-1 and TRBJ2-5; 8 nucleotides match TRBD2. The germline gives CDR1 SGHRS, CDR2 YFSETQ. This CDR3 has 20 amino acids. V gave up 4 bases and J gave up 8 bases; unmatched junction bases: 28. The CDR3, as DNA: TGCGCCAGCAGCCCCCCCGCCGAGCGGGAGCGCGCCAAGACGAAGACCACCCAGTACTTC. The encoded protein is CASSPPAERERAKTKTTQYF.

The V call is TRBV27, the J call TRBJ2-1; 11 bases match TRBD1. This CDR3 is built from 17 residues. Germline loops: CDR1 MNHEY, CDR2 SMNVEV (reference sequence). V gave up 4 bases and J gave up 5 bases; unmatched junction bases: 10. The DNA for the CDR3 is TGTGCCAGCAGTTGGTGGGTAGGACAGGGGGCCAACAATGAGCAGTTCTTC. It encodes CASSWWVGQGANNEQFF.

This chain joins TRBV19 and TRBJ2-2; 8 bases map to TRBD2. Germline V gene sequence: CDR1 LNHDA, CDR2 SQIVND (reference sequence). The CDR3 contains 14 residues. Trimming cost V 0 bases and J 7 bases; bases outside gene matches: 1. The CDR3 reads CASSIETSVGELFF. DNA of the CDR3: TGTGCCAGTAGTATAGAGACTAGCGTCGGGGAGCTGTTTTTT.

The chain couples TRBV7-9 to TRBJ1-4; possible D gene TRBD1, 6 bases. The germline V gene has CDR1 SEHNR and CDR2 FQNEAQ (reference sequence). The V end lost 6 bases, the J end lost 0 bases, and 8 bases lay between the germline ends. The CDR3 loop spans 14 amino acids. The CDR3: CASRHRATNEKLFF. In DNA form, the CDR3 reads TGTGCCAGCAGACACAGGGCAACTAATGAAAAACTGTTTTTT.

The chain recombines TRBV30 with TRBJ2-7; tentative D call: TRBD1 (6 bases). The CDR3 covers 14 residues. Germline CDR1 is GTSNPN and CDR2 is SVGIG (reference sequence). Deletions cut 6 bases from V and 3 bases from J, with 18 bases between. The CDR3 nucleotides are TGTGCCTGTACTACTTCAGGGGCTTTCTACGAGCAGTACTTC. Translation: CACTTSGAFYEQYF.

V gene TRBV19 combines with J gene TRBJ2-5; D is possibly TRBD1 (6 bases). Germline V lookup: CDR1 LNHDA, CDR2 SQIVND (reference sequence). V gave up 3 bases and J gave up 1 base, with 12 bases separating them. CDR3 length equals 15 residues. The CDR3 DNA reads as TGTGCCAGTAGTATCAGTCAGGGGACCCAAGAGACCCAGTACTTC. It translates to CASSISQGTQETQYF. Combining the CDR3 with reference TRBV19 and TRBJ2-5 gives the whole variable domain DGGITQSPKYLFRKEGQNVTLSCEQNLNHDAMYWYRQDPGQGLRLIYYSQIVNDFQKGDIAEGYSVSREKKESFPLTVTSAQKNPTAFYLCASSISQGTQETQYFGPGTRLLVL.

The chain carries TRBV12-5 and TRBJ1-2, with D uncertain. The ends were cut back, 1 base at V and 4 bases at J, with 7 bases in the middle. CDR3 length: 13 amino acids. Germline CDR1 reads LGHNT; CDR2 reads FRNRAP. Here the CDR3 DNA reads TGTGCTAGTGGTTTGGATGGGCTCTATGGCTACACCTTC. This encodes CASGLDGLYGYTF.

The chain links TRBV18 to TRBJ2-7; 7 bases agree with TRBD2. V was clipped by 0 bases and J by 3 bases; unmatched bases: 8. CDR3 length: 16 residues. Germline V gene data show CDR1 as KGHSH and CDR2 as LQKENI. CDR3 region: CASSPPNPQRGYEQYF. The CDR3 bases are TGTGCCAGCTCACCACCGAACCCCCAGCGGGGCTACGAGCAGTACTTC.

A single count supports this clone. The chain links TRBV19 to TRBJ1-4; possibly TRBD1 for D (5 bases). Germline CDR1 LNHDA, CDR2 SQIVND (reference sequence). This CDR3 contains 15 residues. Between the trimmed V and J ends, which lost 2 bases and 0 bases, there was a span of 7 bases. The CDR3 DNA reads TGTGCCAGTAGTATAAGCAGGGCAACTAATGAAAAACTGTTTTTT. Its protein product is CASSISRATNEKLFF.

This sequence joins TRBV10-1 and TRBJ2-2; 10 bases agree with TRBD2. Per germline, CDR1 WNHNN and CDR2 SYGVQD (reference sequence). CDR3 length equals 16 residues. V lost 9 bases to trimming and J lost 4 bases; unmatched junction nucleotides: 11. CDR3 region: CASSPGLAGATGELFF. DNA of the CDR3: TGCGCCAGTAGCCCCGGGCTAGCGGGGGCCACCGGGGAGCTGTTTTTT.

This chain connects TRBV7-9 to TRBJ2-1; D is possibly TRBD1 (5 bases). Germline-derived CDR1 and CDR2 are SEHNR and FQNEAQ (reference sequence). V was clipped by 6 bases and J by 9 bases, with 21 bases between them. This CDR3 is 15 amino acids long. CDR3: CASRAGAEQGSEQFF. CDR3 bases: TGTGCCAGCAGAGCTGGGGCGGAGCAGGGCAGTGAGCAGTTCTTC.

This chain connects TRBV5-6 to TRBJ2-3; D is unresolved. Germline CDR1 reads SGHDT; CDR2 reads YYEEEE. The CDR3 totals 13 residues. Trimming removed 1 base at V and 6 bases at J, with 9 bases between. CDR3 loop: CASSLPYPDTQYF. The CDR3 DNA sequence: TGTGCCAGCAGCTTGCCGTATCCGGATACGCAGTATTTT.

The chain employs TRBV7-2 and TRBJ2-2, with D perhaps TRBD2 (7 bases). With 0 bases removed from V and 7 bases from J, the gap between germline ends came to 12 bases. The CDR3 is 15 residues long. Germline V lookup: CDR1 SGHTA, CDR2 FQGNSA. CDR3 residues: CASSLAGGHYGELFF. CDR3 bases: TGTGCCAGCAGCTTAGCGGGGGGGCATTACGGGGAGCTGTTTTTT. Together with reference TRBV7-2 and TRBJ2-2, the CDR3 gives the full variable domain: GAGVSQSPSNKVTEKGKDVELRCDPISGHTALYWYRQSLGQGLEFLIYFQGNSAPDKSGLPSDRFSAERTGGSVSTLTIQRTQQEDSAVYLCASSLAGGHYGELFFGEGSRLTVL.

The rearrangement links TRBV6-1 to TRBJ2-3; the D gene is possibly TRBD2 (6 bases). V shed 6 bases and J shed 2 bases, with 21 bases lying between them. The CDR3 extends over 17 amino acids. Per germline, CDR1 MNHNS and CDR2 SASEGT. The CDR3 here is CASSELFGGRVTDTQYF. CDR3 sequence (DNA): TGTGCCAGCAGCGAACTCTTTGGAGGGCGCGTCACAGATACGCAGTATTTT.

The rearrangement links TRBV5-1 to TRBJ2-7, with 11 bases aligning to TRBD2. The CDR3 sequence is 17 residues long. Germline trimming cut 0 bases from V and 7 bases from J; bases unmatched to any gene: 12. Germline CDR1 SGHRS, CDR2 YFSETQ. The CDR3 DNA sequence: TGCGCCAGCAGCTTGGGGGATAGCGGGAGGGCCAAGAGAGAGCAGTACTTC. Amino acids: CASSLGDSGRAKREQYF.

The chain recombines TRBV20-1 with TRBJ2-2; TRBD1 aligns across 7 bases. V lost 3 bases, J lost 0 bases, and 1 base stayed unmatched. There are 14 residues in the CDR3. Germline loops: CDR1 DFQATT, CDR2 SNEGSKA (reference sequence). The CDR3 region has the DNA TGCAGTGCTAGTGACAGGGCGAACACCGGGGAGCTGTTTTTT. Amino acid sequence: CSASDRANTGELFF.

The V gene is TRBV28, the J gene TRBJ1-2, with a possible D match to TRBD1 (6 bases). Germline CDR1 is MDHEN and CDR2 is SYDVKM. V was trimmed by 3 bases and J by 3 bases, leaving 20 bases between them. The length of the CDR3 is 17 residues. CDR3 sequence reads: CASSLAPRGGWDYGYTF. DNA for the CDR3: TGTGCCAGCAGTTTGGCTCCGAGAGGGGGATGGGACTATGGCTACACCTTC.

J is TRBJ1-4 and V is TRBV6-4; 7 nucleotides match TRBD1. Germline values: CDR1 MRHNA, CDR2 SNTAGT. This CDR3 has 14 residues. V was pared by 6 bases and J by 7 bases, with 8 bases of the junction left unmatched. The CDR3 sequence is CASRRTGVAEKLFF. The CDR3 region has the DNA TGTGCCAGCAGACGAACAGGGGTTGCTGAAAAACTGTTTTTT.

Concerning this clone: The junction departs from the called germline gene at one end, perhaps through a read error. V usage is TRBV27 and J usage is TRBJ2-7; D gene uncertain. Germline V gene sequence: CDR1 MNHEY, CDR2 SMNVEV (reference sequence). The CDR3 is made up of 11 amino acids. This CDR3 reads CVSRSRYEQYF. In DNA, the CDR3 is TGTGTCAGCAGAAGCCGCTACGAGCAGTACTTC.

V and J are TRBV14 and TRBJ2-2; D might be TRBD2 (5 bases). CDR3 size: 17 residues. The V and J ends lost 4 bases and 5 bases respectively, with 20 bases between them. Looked up from germline, CDR1 is SGHDN and CDR2 is FVKESK. The CDR3 nucleotides read TGTGCCAGCAGCCCTGCCCTGGGGAGTAGAAGGACCGGGGAGCTGTTTTTT. It yields the protein CASSPALGSRRTGELFF.

The J gene is TRBJ1-4, the V gene TRBV27; D not resolved. The CDR3 extends over 14 amino acids. Germline CDR1 is MNHEY and CDR2 is SMNVEV (reference sequence). V was cut by 4 bases and J by 0 bases, with 6 bases left in between. The CDR3 loop is CASSSVATNEKLFF. CDR3 DNA: TGTGCCAGCAGTTCAGTTGCAACTAATGAAAAACTGTTTTTT.

The chain carries TRBV2 and TRBJ1-6; 10 bases agree with TRBD1. CDR3 length equals 16 residues. CDR1 is SNHLY and CDR2 is FYNNEI in the germline V gene. Trimming removed 4 bases from V and 14 bases from J; junction bases left unmatched: 14. The CDR3 sequence: CASSAQGQGTPSSLHF. For the CDR3, the DNA is TGTGCCAGCAGTGCCCAGGGACAGGGGACTCCCTCTTCCCTCCACTTT.

The J gene is TRBJ1-4, the V gene TRBV2; possibly TRBD1 for D (5 bases). Germline V gene sequence: CDR1 SNHLY, CDR2 FYNNEI. The CDR3 totals 12 residues. Trimming cost V 6 bases and J 12 bases, with 14 bases left between them. The CDR3 nucleotides are TGTGCCAGCAGGAATGAGGGGAGGGAACTGTTTTTT. It codes for CASRNEGRELFF.

This clone has a handful of counts. The rearrangement joins TRBV5-1 to TRBJ2-7; the match to TRBD2 covers 12 bases. The germline V gene has CDR1 SGHRS and CDR2 YFSETQ. Germline trimming cut 2 bases from V and 7 bases from J; bases unmatched to any gene: 22. This CDR3 is built from 20 residues. The DNA for the CDR3 is TGCGCCAGCAGCTTTCGTCGGCCCGGGACTAGCGGGTCTTACACGTCAGAGCAGTACTTC. Amino acids: CASSFRRPGTSGSYTSEQYF.

This clone was seen a single time. The CDR3 reads CASSSDNRDQPQHF. DNA for the CDR3: TGTGCCAGCAGCTCCGACAACAGGGATCAGCCCCAGCATTTT. The chain combines TRBV7-2 with TRBJ1-5; D is perhaps TRBD1 (6 bases). The germline V gene has CDR1 SGHTA and CDR2 FQGNSA. Deletions cut 4 bases from V and 5 bases from J, with 12 bases between. The CDR3 contains 14 residues.

The genes are TRBV28 and TRBJ2-5; D is uncertain. CDR1 and CDR2 (germline): MDHEN, SYDVKM. Trimming took off 7 bases at V and 3 bases at J, with 6 bases between the two ends. The CDR3 consists of 11 residues. The CDR3 nucleotides are TGTGCCAGCACTGAGGAAGAGACCCAGTACTTC. The encoded protein is CASTEEETQYF.

The chain couples TRBV27 to TRBJ2-1; the D is unclear. This CDR3 spans 15 amino acids. Germline V lookup: CDR1 MNHEY, CDR2 SMNVEV (reference sequence). V lost 4 bases and J 0 bases, leaving 10 bases between the germline ends. The CDR3 bases are TGTGCCAGCAGTTACGTTGTGAGCTCCTACAATGAGCAGTTCTTC. Translated: CASSYVVSSYNEQFF.